This T cell receptor beta chain originates from a study of cytomegalovirus exposure and HLA in healthy donors. The study's findings and limits: Excluded were some V segments that proved indistinguishable, including TRBV6-2 and TRBV6-3.

Looked up from germline, CDR1 is MRHNA and CDR2 is SNTAGT. The V segment lost 5 bases and the J segment 4 bases; nucleotides outside the gene matches: 9. This CDR3 has 15 residues. PCR primers comprised 60 Vbeta and 13 Jbeta primers. Sequencing used immunoSEQ multiplex PCR; TCRdb keeps in-frame clones, though not all of them. The data contain under 150,000 clones, roughly a tenth of them singletons. This clone has just a few counts. Its antigen remains unidentified. Sequenced material: PBMCs. The source is a male donor in good health and CMV-seronegative. The chain carries TRBV6-4 and TRBJ2-3, with TRBD1 matching 7 bases. The CDR3 DNA reads TGTGCCAGCAGTCTCCAGGGGGTAGGTGCAGATACGCAGTATTTT. It codes for CASSLQGVGADTQYF.